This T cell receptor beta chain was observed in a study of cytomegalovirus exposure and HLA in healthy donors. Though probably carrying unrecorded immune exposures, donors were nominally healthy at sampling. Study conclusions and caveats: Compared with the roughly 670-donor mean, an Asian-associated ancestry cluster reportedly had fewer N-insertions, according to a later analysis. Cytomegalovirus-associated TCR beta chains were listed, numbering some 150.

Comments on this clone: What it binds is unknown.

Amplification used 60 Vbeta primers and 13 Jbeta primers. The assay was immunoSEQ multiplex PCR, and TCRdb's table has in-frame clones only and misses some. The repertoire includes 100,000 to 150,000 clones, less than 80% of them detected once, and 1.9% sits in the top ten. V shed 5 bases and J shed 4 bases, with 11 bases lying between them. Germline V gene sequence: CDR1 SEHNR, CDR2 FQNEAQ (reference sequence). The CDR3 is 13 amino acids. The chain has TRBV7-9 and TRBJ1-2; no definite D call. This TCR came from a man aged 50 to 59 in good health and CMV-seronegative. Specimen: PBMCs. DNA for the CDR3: TGTGCCAGCAGCAGCAGGAACACCTATGGCTACACCTTC. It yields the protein CASSSRNTYGYTF.